The 6 T cell receptor beta chains below all came from one sample that was sequenced in a study of Ad26.COV2.S vaccination and SARS-CoV-2 variants. Treatment defined: 15 to 20 received Ad26.COV2.S at low or high dose, single or two shots; 5 received placebo; per-sample allocation not given. Samples came from day 63 after the first vaccine or placebo injection. TCRdb's table, derived via immunoSEQ multiplex PCR, lists solely in-frame clones and lacks some. The sample carries hundreds of thousands of clones, roughly 90% recorded once. This material consisted of peripheral blood, taken in a trial of Ad26.COV2.S vaccine versus placebo. Receptors originate from a person between 18 and 65 years old who received the Ad26.COV2.S COVID-19 vaccine or a placebo.

V usage is TRBV5-1 and J usage is TRBJ1-6, with D maybe TRBD1 (5 bases). Germline CDR1 reads SGHRS; CDR2 reads YFSETQ. V gave up 3 bases and J gave up 8 bases, with 12 bases separating them. The CDR3 sequence is 14 residues long. The CDR3 loop is CASSSRGGDSPLHF. The CDR3 nucleotides read TGCGCCAGCAGCTCAAGGGGTGGGGATTCACCCCTCCACTTT.

The V gene is TRBV3-1 (or the pseudogene TRBV3-2), the J gene TRBJ2-6, with D perhaps assigned TRBD1 or TRBD2 (5 bases each). The V gene lost 3 bases and the J gene lost 4 bases, with 19 bases spanning the gap. Germline values: CDR1 LGHDT, CDR2 YNNKEL (reference sequence). The CDR3 is 18 residues long. CDR3 DNA: TGTGCCAGCAGCCACGGACCCGAAGGGACGTGGGGGGCCAACGTCCTGACTTTC. Its protein is CASSHGPEGTWGANVLTF.

V usage is TRBV3-1 (or the pseudogene TRBV3-2) and J usage is TRBJ1-3; tentatively, D is TRBD1 (5 bases). The CDR3 sequence is 15 residues long. Germline values: CDR1 LGHDT, CDR2 YNNKEL (reference sequence). The germline V and J ends were trimmed by 3 bases and 2 bases, with 11 bases remaining between them. This CDR3 is CASSQAGQAGNTIYF. The CDR3 bases are TGTGCCAGCAGCCAGGCGGGGCAGGCTGGAAACACCATATATTTT.

The J gene is TRBJ1-6, the V gene TRBV10-3; possible D gene TRBD1, 5 bases. Between the trimmed V and J ends, which lost 2 bases and 7 bases, there was a span of 6 bases. Germline CDR1 and CDR2: ENHRY and SYGVKD. CDR3 size: 13 residues. The DNA for the CDR3 is TGTGCCATCAGTGAGAGGGACAATTCACCCCTCCACTTT. It yields the protein CAISERDNSPLHF.

V gene TRBV6-5 combines with J gene TRBJ2-6; perhaps D is TRBD1 or TRBD2 (5 bases each). Between the trimmed V and J ends, which lost 7 bases and 0 bases, there was a span of 7 bases. The CDR3 has 14 residues. Germline CDR1 is MNHEY and CDR2 is SVGAGI. The CDR3 here is CASKGSSGANVLTF. In nucleotides, the CDR3 is TGTGCCAGCAAGGGGAGCTCTGGGGCCAACGTCCTGACTTTC.

The chain recombines TRBV27 with TRBJ2-7, with D unclear. V dropped 0 bases and J dropped 2 bases, with 11 bases sitting between them. The CDR3 has 15 residues. Germline V gene lookup returns CDR1 MNHEY and CDR2 SMNVEV (reference sequence). The CDR3 here is CASSLSEDLAYEQYF. CDR3 DNA: TGTGCCAGCAGTTTATCCGAGGACCTAGCCTACGAGCAGTACTTC.